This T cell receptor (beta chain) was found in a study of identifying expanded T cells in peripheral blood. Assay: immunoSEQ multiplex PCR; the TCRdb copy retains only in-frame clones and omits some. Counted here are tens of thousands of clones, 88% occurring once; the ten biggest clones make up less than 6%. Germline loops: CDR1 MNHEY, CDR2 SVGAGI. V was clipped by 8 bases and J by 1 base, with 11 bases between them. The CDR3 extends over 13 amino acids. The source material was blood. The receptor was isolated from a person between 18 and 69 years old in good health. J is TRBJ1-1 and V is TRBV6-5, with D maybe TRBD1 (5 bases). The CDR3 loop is CASGDSANTEAFF. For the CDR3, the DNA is TGTGCCAGCGGAGACAGTGCGAACACTGAAGCTTTCTTT.